Listed below are T cell receptor beta chains from one sample, sequenced in a study of T-cell reconstitution after alpha-beta-depleted transplantation in children. TCRdb reprocessed the PCR reads with MiXCR, giving one entry per CDR3 protein. The sample includes some 200,000 distinct CDR3 sequences, under 8.5% of them seen just once. The sample was PBMCs, mostly from graft donor cells, taken 360 days after TCRalphabeta/CD19-depleted stem cell transplant. The source of these receptors is a male patient between 2 and 10 years old who had a stem cell transplant for acute myeloid leukemia, so the T cells may come from the graft donor. CDR3s include the opening cysteine and the closing phenylalanine or tryptophan. D genes are given only for firm matches. A row's size may be missing; if present it is once, few, many or a size class.

>few|TRBD2|TRBJ2-1|TRBV12-3/TRBV12-4
CASSFSGGVYEQFF
TGTGCCAGCAGCTTTAGCGGGGGGGTCTATGAGCAGTTCTTC
>NA|NA|TRBJ2-5|TRBV20-1
CSAQARPTEETQYF
TGCAGTGCTCAAGCAAGGCCTACCGAAGAGACCCAGTACTTC
>NA|NA|TRBJ2-7|TRBV19
CASSTERYEQYF
TGTGCCAGTAGTACGGAGAGGTACGAGCAGTACTTC
>many|NA|TRBJ2-3|TRBV2
CASSPLGADTQYF
TGTGCCAGCAGTCCCCTGGGCGCAGATACGCAGTATTTT
>many|NA|TRBJ2-5|TRBV6-5
CASSYLDETETQYF
TGTGCCAGCAGTTACCTGGACGAGACGGAGACCCAGTACTTC
>NA|NA|TRBJ1-5|TRBV12-3/TRBV12-4
CASSPTDSPNQPQHF
TGTGCCAGCAGCCCTACGGACAGTCCCAATCAGCCCCAGCATTTT
>many|NA|TRBJ1-3|TRBV5-1
CASSLGGASGNTIYF
TGCGCCAGCAGCTTGGGGGGGGCCTCTGGAAACACCATATATTTT
>few|NA|TRBJ1-5|TRBV12-3/TRBV12-4
CASSLTQGNQPQHF
TGTGCCAGCAGTTTAACGCAGGGCAATCAGCCCCAGCATTTT
>few|NA|TRBJ2-2|TRBV12-3/TRBV12-4
CASSFTQGGGGELFF
TGTGCCAGCAGTTTCACGCAGGGCGGAGGCGGGGAGCTGTTTTTT
>many|TRBD2|TRBJ2-3|TRBV24-1
CATSDGGESDTQYF
TGTGCCACCAGTGACGGGGGGGAATCAGATACGCAGTATTTT
>few|NA|TRBJ1-5|TRBV12-3/TRBV12-4
CASNRQVNQPQHF
TGTGCCAGCAATCGACAGGTCAATCAGCCCCAGCATTTT
>few|NA|TRBJ2-1|TRBV10-3
CAITAGEGNEQFF
TGTGCCATCACAGCCGGAGAAGGCAATGAGCAGTTCTTC
>many|NA|TRBJ2-1|TRBV20-1
CSATKRNYNEQFF
TGCAGTGCCACTAAGCGGAACTACAATGAGCAGTTCTTC
>many|TRBD2|TRBJ2-1|TRBV6-5
CASSYLLAGGNNEQFF
TGTGCCAGCAGTTACCTACTAGCGGGAGGGAACAATGAGCAGTTCTTC
>NA|NA|TRBJ1-6|TRBV18
CASSPTARGNNSPLHF
TGTGCCAGCTCGCCGACAGCGAGGGGGAATAATTCACCCCTCCACTTT
>NA|NA|TRBJ1-6|TRBV7-3
CASSLLAQGRSPLHF
TGTGCCAGCAGCTTACTCGCGCAGGGTAGATCACCCCTCCACTTT
>few|NA|TRBJ1-5|TRBV5-5
CASSFEPSNQPQHF
TGTGCCAGCAGCTTCGAACCGAGCAATCAGCCCCAGCATTTT
>many|TRBD1|TRBJ1-3|TRBV28
CASSYSTGGRNTIYF
TGTGCCAGCAGCTACTCGACAGGGGGAAGAAACACCATATATTTT
>many|NA|TRBJ2-7|TRBV20-1
CSARASSSYEQYF
TGCAGTGCTCGTGCTTCTAGCTCCTACGAGCAGTACTTC
>NA|NA|TRBJ1-1|TRBV3-1
CASSSSPAWETEAFF
TGTGCCAGCAGTTCCTCACCCGCTTGGGAGACTGAAGCTTTCTTT
>many|TRBD2|TRBJ2-1|TRBV12-3/TRBV12-4
CASSLGSSGGPYNEQFF
TGTGCCAGCAGTTTAGGGTCTAGCGGGGGGCCCTACAATGAGCAGTTCTTC